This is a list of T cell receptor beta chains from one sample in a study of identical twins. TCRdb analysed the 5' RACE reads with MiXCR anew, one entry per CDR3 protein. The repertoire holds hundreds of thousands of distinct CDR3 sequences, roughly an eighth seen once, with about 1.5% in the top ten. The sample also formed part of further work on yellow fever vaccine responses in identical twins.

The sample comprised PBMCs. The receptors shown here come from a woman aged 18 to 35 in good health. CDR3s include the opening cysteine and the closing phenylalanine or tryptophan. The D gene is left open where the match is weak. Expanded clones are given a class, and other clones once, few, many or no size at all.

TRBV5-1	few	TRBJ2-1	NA	CASSLQGRRQTYNEQFF	TGCGCCAGCAGTTTACAGGGAAGGAGGCAAACCTACAATGAGCAGTTCTTC
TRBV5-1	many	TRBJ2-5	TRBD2	CASSWGLAEYQETQYF	TGCGCCAGCAGCTGGGGACTAGCGGAGTACCAAGAGACCCAGTACTTC
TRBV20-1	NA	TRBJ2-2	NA	CSAVPLGSRGTGELFF	TGCAGTGCCGTACCGCTCGGGAGTCGGGGCACCGGGGAGCTGTTTTTT
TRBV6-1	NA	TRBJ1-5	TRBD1	CASSPFSGQASNQPQHF	TGTGCCAGCAGTCCTTTCTCGGGACAGGCTAGCAATCAGCCCCAGCATTTT
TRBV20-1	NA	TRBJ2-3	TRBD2	CSAMLAGVDTQYF	TGCAGTGCTATGTTAGCGGGGGTGGATACGCAGTATTTT
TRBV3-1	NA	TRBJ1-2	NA	CASSQSGRAQAGYTF	TGTGCCAGCAGCCAATCCGGACGGGCCCAGGCTGGCTACACCTTC
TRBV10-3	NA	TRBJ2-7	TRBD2	CAITWTSGSSEQYF	TGTGCCATCACCTGGACTAGCGGGAGTAGCGAGCAGTACTTC
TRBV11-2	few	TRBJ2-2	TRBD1	CASSLNIQQGGAGELFF	TGTGCCAGCAGCCTAAATATTCAACAGGGGGGCGCCGGGGAGCTGTTTTTT
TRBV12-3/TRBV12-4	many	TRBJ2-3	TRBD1	CASNSDRVADTQYF	TGTGCCAGCAACTCGGACAGGGTTGCCGATACGCAGTATTTT
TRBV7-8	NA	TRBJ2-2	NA	CASSPRLETNTGELFF	TGTGCCAGCAGCCCCAGGCTGGAAACGAACACCGGGGAGCTGTTTTTT